This TCR beta chain was sequenced for a study of blood T cell repertoires in COVID-19. Across the whole study: From T cells, B-cell-depleted T cells, or PBMCs came the material, which was cDNA or gDNA.

Generated by immunoSEQ multiplex PCR, the TCRdb table keeps only in-frame clones and is missing some. The data contain about 220,000 clones, 80% to 90% of them singletons. The study drew participants aged about 18 to 95 years from some 25 US areas. Cohort placement rested on clinical history that participants reported themselves. V was trimmed by 5 bases and J by 5 bases, leaving 16 bases between them. The length of the CDR3 is 14 residues. Germline V gene lookup returns CDR1 SGHAT and CDR2 FQNNGV. Sequenced sample: PBMCs or T cells enriched from blood (not recorded which). This clonotype originated in a woman aged 18-29 years in a cohort exposed to, infected with or recovered from COVID-19 (not recorded which). This chain connects TRBV11-2 to TRBJ2-7; weak D call: TRBD1 (5 bases). CDR3 DNA sequence: TGTGCCAGCAGCAGCCAGCAGGGCGGTGACGAGCAGTACTTC. Its translation is CASSSQQGGDEQYF.